The next 11 T cell receptor beta chains were all read from a single sample in a study of blood T cell repertoires in COVID-19. The method was immunoSEQ multiplex PCR; TCRdb's version includes in-frame clones alone and lacks a portion of them. The sample includes approximately 350,000 clones, roughly 90% of them seen just once. The sample comprised peripheral blood. The receptors originated from a woman aged 70 to 79 with COVID-19, enrolled during active disease.

This chain uses TRBV27 with TRBJ1-2, with TRBD1 matching over 8 bases. V lost 4 bases and J lost 5; bases outside the gene matches: 6. This CDR3 is 14 amino acids long. Germline V gene sequence: CDR1 MNHEY, CDR2 SMNVEV (reference sequence). CDR3 nucleotide sequence: TGTGCCAGCAGTTCCGGACAGGGATTATATGGCTACACCTTC. This gives the protein CASSSGQGLYGYTF.

The rearrangement links TRBV13 to TRBJ1-2; 8 nucleotides line up with TRBD1. CDR1 and CDR2 from the germline V gene are PRHDT and FYEKMQ (reference sequence). The V segment lost 0 bases and the J segment 7 bases; nucleotides outside the gene matches: 4. This CDR3 region has 14 residues. CDR3 amino acids: CASSLGRGLIGYTF. CDR3 bases: TGTGCCAGCAGCTTAGGCAGGGGGCTGATTGGCTACACCTTC.

The V and J genes are TRBV10-1 and TRBJ1-1, with 7 bases aligning to TRBD1. The ends lost 4 bases at V and 1 base at J; junction bases unmatched: 3. Germline values: CDR1 WNHNN, CDR2 SYGVQD (reference sequence). This CDR3 has 14 amino acids. The CDR3 DNA sequence: TGCGCCAGCAGTGCAGGGGGAGCGAACACTGAAGCTTTCTTT. Translating gives CASSAGGANTEAFF.

This chain joins TRBV4-2 and TRBJ2-1, with TRBD2 matching 10 bases. Losses at the gene ends were 0 bases for V and 2 bases for J; bases not matched to a gene: 4. Looked up from germline, CDR1 is LGHNA and CDR2 is YNFKEQ. The CDR3 extends over 17 amino acids. CDR3 DNA: TGTGCCAGCAGCCAAGATCTAACTAGCGGGACCTACAATGAGCAGTTCTTC. It specifies CASSQDLTSGTYNEQFF.

CDR3 loop: CASSPRGVTEAFF. Written as DNA, the CDR3 is TGTGCCAGCAGCCCCAGGGGGGTCACTGAAGCTTTCTTT. This sequence joins TRBV5-4 and TRBJ1-1, with 7 bases lining up with TRBD1. This CDR3 has 13 amino acids. Germline assignment: CDR1 SGHNT and CDR2 YYREEE (reference sequence). With V trimmed by 4 bases and J by 4 bases, 4 bases remained unmatched.

The genes are TRBV19 and TRBJ1-6, with D tentatively TRBD1 (5 bases). Germline V gene lookup returns CDR1 LNHDA and CDR2 SQIVND (reference sequence). The CDR3 covers 15 residues. Trimming stripped 1 base from V and 10 bases from J, with 14 bases between. CDR3 protein: CASSIGGGAESPLHF. The CDR3 nucleotides are TGTGCCAGTAGTATAGGCGGGGGAGCCGAATCACCCCTCCACTTT.

The V gene is TRBV9, the J gene TRBJ1-6, with D uncertain. Trimming took off 4 bases at V and 8 bases at J, with 16 bases between the two ends. This CDR3 has 15 residues. In germline, CDR1 is SGDLS, CDR2 YYNGEE. CDR3 region: CASSPLAGGDSPLHF. The CDR3 DNA follows: TGTGCCAGCAGCCCTCTAGCCGGTGGGGATTCACCCCTCCACTTT. Combining the CDR3 with reference TRBV9 and TRBJ1-6 gives the whole variable domain DSGVTQTPKHLITATGQRVTLRCSPRSGDLSVYWYQQSLDQGLQFLIQYYNGEERAKGNILERFSAQQFPDLHSELNLSSLELGDSALYFCASSPLAGGDSPLHFGNGTRLTVT.

Points on this clone: The same CDR3 arises from other DNA sequences in this sample as well. V usage is TRBV5-1 and J usage is TRBJ1-1, with TRBD1 identical over 8 bases. The V gene's germline CDR1 is SGHRS and CDR2 YFSETQ. V was pared by 0 bases and J by 3 bases, with 4 bases of the junction left unmatched. There are 15 residues in the CDR3. Written as DNA, the CDR3 is TGCGCCAGCAGCTTGGCCGGACAGGGTGACACTGAAGCTTTCTTT. Protein product: CASSLAGQGDTEAFF.

The chain recombines TRBV28 with TRBJ1-5, with D uncertain. From germline, CDR1 is MDHEN and CDR2 SYDVKM. CDR3 length equals 15 residues. V lost 5 bases to trimming and J lost 3 bases, with 14 bases between them. The CDR3, as DNA: TGTGCCAGCAGTCCACTCGGAGAGATCAATCAGCCCCAGCATTTT. Translated, it gives CASSPLGEINQPQHF.

The V gene is TRBV5-1, the J gene TRBJ2-2, with 9 bases identical to TRBD1. Germline V gene lookup returns CDR1 SGHRS and CDR2 YFSETQ. This CDR3 has 15 amino acids. V was pared by 3 bases and J by 5 bases, with 5 bases of the junction left unmatched. CDR3 coding DNA: TGCGCCAGCAGCTCGCCGGGACAGGGAACCGGGGAGCTGTTTTTT. This gives the protein CASSSPGQGTGELFF.

This chain connects TRBV14 to TRBJ1-1; D gene unclear. Trimming pared 1 base from V and 5 bases from J, leaving 8 bases between. The CDR3 contains 13 residues. The germline CDR1 and CDR2 sequences are SGHDN and FVKESK. CDR3 DNA sequence: TGTGCCAGCAGCCAAGGGAGGAATACTGAAGCTTTCTTT. It specifies CASSQGRNTEAFF.